Shown below are 13 T cell receptor beta chains from a single sample sequenced in a study of Ad26.COV2.S vaccination and SARS-CoV-2 variants. Sequencing used immunoSEQ multiplex PCR; TCRdb keeps in-frame clones, though not all of them. The table lists 440,000 or so clones, 90% of them singletons. Specified treatment: approximately 18 received Ad26.COV2.S at low or high dose, single or two shots; 5 received placebo; per-sample allocation not given. Sample collection was performed on day 63 after the first vaccine or placebo injection. The source material was peripheral blood, sampled in a trial of Ad26.COV2.S vaccine versus placebo. The receptor set was obtained from a person aged 18-65 years who received the Ad26.COV2.S COVID-19 vaccine or a placebo.

This clone was seen only a few times. J is TRBJ2-7 and V is TRBV10-3; D might be TRBD2 (5 bases). Trimming took off 6 bases at V and 1 base at J, with 7 bases between the two ends. This CDR3 region has 12 residues. Germline loops: CDR1 ENHRY, CDR2 SYGVKD. The CDR3: CAIRDSSYEQYF. CDR3 sequence (DNA): TGTGCCATCAGGGACTCATCCTACGAGCAGTACTTC.

In its sample, this clone was seen a few times. This sequence joins TRBV4-3 and TRBJ1-3; D perhaps matches TRBD1 (6 bases). CDR3 length equals 16 residues. V lost 4 bases, J lost 7 bases, and 20 bases lay in between. Germline CDR1 is LGHNA and CDR2 is YSLEER. CDR3 in amino acids: CASSPHLTGNPNTIYF. The CDR3 DNA sequence: TGCGCCAGCAGCCCCCACCTAACAGGGAATCCGAACACCATATATTTT.

This rearrangement joins TRBV21-1 to TRBJ1-5; the D call in the table, TRBD1, was not verified against the DNA. TRBV21-1 is designated a pseudogene. The CDR3 extends over 17 amino acids. The CDR3 region is CAAQGGRSTGDGQPQHF. CDR3 in DNA: TGTGCCGCCCAAGGGGGTCGGAGTACAGGGGATGGTCAGCCCCAGCATTTT.

This chain links TRBV7-2 with TRBJ2-1, with D hard to call. Germline V gives CDR1 SGHTA, CDR2 FQGNSA. The CDR3 has 14 residues. V lost 5 bases and J 6 bases, leaving 14 bases between the germline ends. This CDR3 is CASSPTAQINEQFF. CDR3 in DNA: TGTGCCAGCAGCCCAACCGCCCAGATCAATGAGCAGTTCTTC.

With respect to this clone: A read error may produce the germline difference seen at one junction end. J is TRBJ2-5 and V is TRBV5-8; D call uncertain. Germline CDR1 reads SGHTS; CDR2 reads YDEGEE. The CDR3 totals 13 residues. The CDR3 protein is CASNLERQETQYF. DNA for the CDR3: TGTGCCAGCAACTTGGAACGGCAAGAGACCCAGTACTTC.

The rearrangement uses TRBV7-6 and TRBJ1-3; D not resolved. The V end was cut by 5 bases, the J end by 0 bases, with 11 bases between. CDR3 size: 15 residues. Germline V lookup: CDR1 SGHVS, CDR2 FNYEAQ. In DNA, the CDR3 is TGTGCCAGCAGCGTGGATTTCCCCTCTGGAAACACCATATATTTT. Protein sequence: CASSVDFPSGNTIYF.

This rearrangement joins TRBV25-1 to TRBJ2-2; D not certain. The V end lost 4 bases, the J end lost 1 base, and 7 bases lay between the germline ends. CDR1 is MGHDK, CDR2 SYGVNS, per germline. The CDR3 totals 14 residues. The CDR3 DNA reads as TGTGCCAGCAGTGCCCTAGGGAACACCGGGGAGCTGTTTTTT. It yields the protein CASSALGNTGELFF. The whole variable domain, filled in from reference TRBV25-1 and TRBJ2-2, reads EADIYQTPRYLVIGTGKKITLECSQTMGHDKMYWYQQDPGMELHLIHYSYGVNSTEKGDLSSESTVSRIRTEHFPLTLESARPSHTSQYLCASSALGNTGELFFGEGSRLTVL.

J is TRBJ2-1 and V is TRBV5-1; D gene ambiguous. CDR3 length equals 15 residues. Germline V gene lookup returns CDR1 SGHRS and CDR2 YFSETQ. The V end lost 0 bases, the J end lost 9 bases, and 16 bases lay between the germline ends. CDR3 in DNA: TGCGCCAGCAGCTTGGACAGAGCCTCGTTTGGTGAGCAGTTCTTC. It specifies CASSLDRASFGEQFF. Full variable domain (rest looked up from reference TRBV5-1 and TRBJ2-1): KAGVTQTPRYLIKTRGQQVTLSCSPISGHRSVSWYQQTPGQGLQFLFEYFSETQRNKGNFPGRFSGRQFSNSRSEMNVSTLELGDSALYLCASSLDRASFGEQFFGPGTRLTVL.

J is TRBJ1-2 and V is TRBV4-1; D remains ambiguous. Looked up from germline, CDR1 is MGHRA and CDR2 is YSYEKL. Between the trimmed V and J ends, which lost 4 bases and 6 bases, there was a span of 21 bases. CDR3 length equals 16 residues. The CDR3 bases are TGCGCCAGCAGCCCCCACGCCCAGGCTCCTTCGGATGGCTACACCTTC. This encodes CASSPHAQAPSDGYTF.

This chain joins TRBV5-1 and TRBJ2-1, with D perhaps TRBD2 (5 bases). This CDR3 contains 16 residues. The germline V gene encodes CDR1 SGHRS and CDR2 YFSETQ. V lost 1 base to trimming and J lost 2 bases, with 13 bases between them. The CDR3 nucleotides read TGCGCCAGCAGCTTGCTGACGGGAAGGACCTACAATGAGCAGTTCTTC. Its protein product is CASSLLTGRTYNEQFF.

V is TRBV13 and J is TRBJ1-6, with TRBD1 identical over 11 bases. The CDR3 sequence is 15 residues long. CDR1 PRHDT and CDR2 FYEKMQ come from the germline V gene (reference sequence). Trimming took 4 bases from V and 9 from J; bases not matched to a gene: 5. The CDR3 bases are TGTGCCAGCAGCTCAATCGGGACAGGGGGTTCACCCCTCCACTTT. Translation: CASSSIGTGGSPLHF.

The rearrangement links TRBV18 to TRBJ1-4, with D unresolved. V was shortened by 4 bases and J by 7 bases, with 13 bases between the two germline ends. Looked up from germline, CDR1 is KGHSH and CDR2 is LQKENI. This CDR3 comprises 14 residues. This CDR3 is CASSRLGKLEKLFF. As DNA, the CDR3 is TGTGCCAGCTCACGACTCGGAAAACTTGAAAAACTGTTTTTT.

The chain employs TRBV5-1 and TRBJ1-1, with D perhaps TRBD1 (6 bases). Between the trimmed V and J ends, which lost 0 bases and 5 bases, there was a span of 14 bases. The V gene's germline CDR1 is SGHRS and CDR2 YFSETQ. This CDR3 comprises 15 residues. The CDR3 reads CASSLVPGARTEAFF. The CDR3 DNA reads as TGCGCCAGCAGCTTGGTGCCGGGGGCGCGGACTGAAGCTTTCTTT.